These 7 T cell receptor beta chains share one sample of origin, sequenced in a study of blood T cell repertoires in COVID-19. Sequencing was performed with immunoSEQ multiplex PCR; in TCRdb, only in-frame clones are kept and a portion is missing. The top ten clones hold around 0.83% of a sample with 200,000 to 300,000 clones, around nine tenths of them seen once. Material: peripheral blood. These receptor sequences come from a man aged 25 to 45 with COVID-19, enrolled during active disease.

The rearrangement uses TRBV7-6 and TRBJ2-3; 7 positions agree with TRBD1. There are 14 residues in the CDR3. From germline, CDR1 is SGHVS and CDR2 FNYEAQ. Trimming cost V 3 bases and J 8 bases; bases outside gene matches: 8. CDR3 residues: CASSFGTDPATQYF. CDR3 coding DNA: TGTGCCAGCAGCTTCGGGACAGATCCAGCTACGCAGTATTTT. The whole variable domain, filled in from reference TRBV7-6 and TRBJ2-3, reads GAGVSQSPRYKVTKRGQDVALRCDPISGHVSLYWYRQALGQGPEFLTYFNYEAQQDKSGLPNDRFSAERPEGSISTLTIQRTEQRDSAMYRCASSFGTDPATQYFGPGTRLTVL.

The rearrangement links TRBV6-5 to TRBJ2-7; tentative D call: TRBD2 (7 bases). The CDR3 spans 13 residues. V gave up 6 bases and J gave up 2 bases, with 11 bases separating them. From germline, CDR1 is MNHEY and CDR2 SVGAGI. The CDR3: CASREGGAYEQYF. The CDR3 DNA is TGTGCCAGCAGGGAGGGGGGGGCCTACGAGCAGTACTTC.

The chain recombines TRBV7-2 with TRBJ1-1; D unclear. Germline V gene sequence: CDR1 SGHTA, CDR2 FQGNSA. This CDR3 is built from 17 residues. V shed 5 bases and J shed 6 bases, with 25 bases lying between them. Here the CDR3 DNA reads TGTGCCAGCAGCGCCAGAGATAGGTTACCGCGGGTGGCTGAAGCTTTCTTT. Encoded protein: CASSARDRLPRVAEAFF.

This CDR3 reads CASSLAHLAASSTDTQYF. CDR3 nucleotides: TGTGCCAGCAGCTTGGCCCATCTAGCCGCATCTAGCACAGATACGCAGTATTTT. The chain combines TRBV5-5 with TRBJ2-3, with D maybe TRBD2 (5 bases). V was cut by 0 bases and J by 0 bases, with 17 bases left in between. Germline V gives CDR1 SGHKS, CDR2 YYEKEE (reference sequence). The CDR3 runs to 18 residues. Complete variable domain (other parts from reference TRBV5-5 and TRBJ2-3): DAGVTQSPTHLIKTRGQQVTLRCSPISGHKSVSWYQQVLGQGPQFIFQYYEKEERGRGNFPDRFSARQFPNYSSELNVNALLLGDSALYLCASSLAHLAASSTDTQYFGPGTRLTVL.

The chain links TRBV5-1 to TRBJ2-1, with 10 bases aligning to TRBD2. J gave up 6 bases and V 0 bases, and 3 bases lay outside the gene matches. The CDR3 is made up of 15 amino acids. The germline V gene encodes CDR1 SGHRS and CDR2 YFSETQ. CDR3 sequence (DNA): TGCGCCAGCAGCTTGGTAGCGGGGGGCCGCAATGAGCAGTTCTTC. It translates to CASSLVAGGRNEQFF.

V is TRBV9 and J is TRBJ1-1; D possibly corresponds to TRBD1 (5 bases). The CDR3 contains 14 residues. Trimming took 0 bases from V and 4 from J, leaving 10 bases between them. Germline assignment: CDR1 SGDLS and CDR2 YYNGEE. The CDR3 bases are TGTGCCAGCAGCGTAGTCCAGGGTGGCACTGAAGCTTTCTTT. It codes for CASSVVQGGTEAFF.

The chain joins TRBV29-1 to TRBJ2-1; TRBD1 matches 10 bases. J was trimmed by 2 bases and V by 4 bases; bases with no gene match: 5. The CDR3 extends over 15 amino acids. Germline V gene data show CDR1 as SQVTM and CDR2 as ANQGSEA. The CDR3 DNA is TGCAGCGTTGCGGGGGGACAGGGGCCCTACAATGAGCAGTTCTTC. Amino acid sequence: CSVAGGQGPYNEQFF.